This TCR beta chain was sequenced for a study of blood T cells in healthy people across ages. Study summary: Capture by template switching was about one barcoded beta molecule per two T cells.

The donors, healthy Caucasians from Russia, were aged about 6 to 95. Researchers report isolating at least 6 million PBMCs per sample. This CDR3 is built from 16 residues. Germline CDR1 LNHNV, CDR2 YYDKDF (reference sequence). The use of a sample-barcoded 5' primer and a J-beta primer mix characterized a second PCR of about 7 to 12 cycles. TCRdb reprocessed the 5' RACE reads via MiXCR and lists one record per CDR3 protein. This sample has some 790,000 distinct CDR3 sequences, with more than 25% found just once. As concerns this clonotype: The junction and the germline gene differ at one end; a read error may be behind it.

Specimen: blood. The gene calls are TRBV15 and TRBJ1-1; 7 bases line up with TRBD1. This clonotype was sampled from a woman older than 75 in good health. The chain's CDR3 is CVTRGGGSIPDTEAFF. Written as DNA, the CDR3 is TGTGTCACCAGAGGAGGGGGCAGCATCCCCGACACTGAAGCTTTCTTT.